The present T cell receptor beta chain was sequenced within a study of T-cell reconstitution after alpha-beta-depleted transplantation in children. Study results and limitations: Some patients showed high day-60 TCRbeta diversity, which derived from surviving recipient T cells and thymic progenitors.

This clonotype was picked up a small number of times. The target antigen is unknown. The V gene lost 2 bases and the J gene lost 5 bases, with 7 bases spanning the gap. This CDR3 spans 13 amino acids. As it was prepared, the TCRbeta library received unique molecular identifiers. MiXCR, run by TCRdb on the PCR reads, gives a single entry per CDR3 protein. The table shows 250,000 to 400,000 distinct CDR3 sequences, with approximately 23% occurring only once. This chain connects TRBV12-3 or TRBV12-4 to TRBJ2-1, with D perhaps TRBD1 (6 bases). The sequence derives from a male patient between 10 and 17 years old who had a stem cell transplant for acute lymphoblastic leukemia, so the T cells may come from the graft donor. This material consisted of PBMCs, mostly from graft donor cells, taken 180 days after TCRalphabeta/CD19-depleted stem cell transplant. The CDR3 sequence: CASSLYRDNEQFF. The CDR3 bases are TGTGCCAGCAGTTTATACAGGGACAATGAGCAGTTCTTC.